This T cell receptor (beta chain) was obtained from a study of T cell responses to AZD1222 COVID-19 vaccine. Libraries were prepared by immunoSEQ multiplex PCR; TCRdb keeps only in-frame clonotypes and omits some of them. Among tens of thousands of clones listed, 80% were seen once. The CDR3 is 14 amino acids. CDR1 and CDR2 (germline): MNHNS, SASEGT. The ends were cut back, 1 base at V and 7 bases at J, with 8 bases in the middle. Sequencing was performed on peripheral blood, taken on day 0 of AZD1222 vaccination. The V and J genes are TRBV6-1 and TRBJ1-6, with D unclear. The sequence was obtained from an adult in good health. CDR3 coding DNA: TGTGCCAGCAGTGAAGAGACTGAGAATTCACCCCTCCACTTT. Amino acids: CASSEETENSPLHF.